The 7 T cell receptor beta chains given below trace back to one sample, sequenced in a study of CD8 T cell repertoires and HIV-1 epitope variants. These TCRs' antigens remain unknown. Libraries were prepared by immunoSEQ multiplex PCR; TCRdb keeps only in-frame clonotypes and omits some of them. The sample has about 5,400 clones, around 69% seen once. The sequencing sample was made of cultured CD8+ T cells derived from PBMCs. The source of these receptors is a male donor with HIV.

The chain combines TRBV29-1 with TRBJ1-2, with D uncertain. Trimming pared 2 bases from V and 0 bases from J, leaving 10 bases between. The CDR3 is 14 residues long. Looked up from germline, CDR1 is SQVTM and CDR2 is ANQGSEA. The CDR3 coding sequence is TGCAGCGTTGAAAGTGAGACCGCTAACTATGGCTACACCTTC. Translating it yields CSVESETANYGYTF.

The chain joins TRBV19 to TRBJ1-2; 9 bases agree with TRBD1. CDR3 length equals 15 residues. Looked up from germline, CDR1 is LNHDA and CDR2 is SQIVND (reference sequence). V trimming: 1 base; J trimming: 3 bases; junction bases outside the gene matches: 3. The CDR3 coding sequence is TGTGCCAGTAGTATAGGGGACAGGGAGGACTATGGCTACACCTTC. As protein: CASSIGDREDYGYTF. The variable domain in full, with the rest retrieved from reference TRBV19 and TRBJ1-2, is DGGITQSPKYLFRKEGQNVTLSCEQNLNHDAMYWYRQDPGQGLRLIYYSQIVNDFQKGDIAEGYSVSREKKESFPLTVTSAQKNPTAFYLCASSIGDREDYGYTFGSGTRLTVV.

The chain has TRBV4-1 and TRBJ2-7, with D tentatively TRBD1 (6 bases). The CDR3 consists of 14 residues. V lost 4 bases to trimming and J lost 0 bases, with 10 bases between them. Germline V CDR1 and CDR2: MGHRA, YSYEKL. DNA for the CDR3: TGCGCCAGCAGCCTAGACAGGTTCTCCTACGAGCAGTACTTC. Translated: CASSLDRFSYEQYF.

The chain is built from TRBV5-6 and TRBJ2-5; TRBD2 aligns across 12 bases. V shed 0 bases and J 0 bases; nucleotides not matched to a gene: 6. CDR1 is SGHDT and CDR2 is YYEEEE in the germline V gene. The CDR3 is 18 amino acids. This CDR3 reads CASSLGLAGVSYQETQYF. CDR3 in DNA: TGTGCCAGCAGCTTGGGACTAGCGGGGGTCTCGTACCAAGAGACCCAGTACTTC.

This chain links TRBV4-2 with TRBJ2-1, with 11 positions matching TRBD2. The CDR3 has 15 residues. V lost 4 bases, J lost 5 bases, and 4 bases stayed unmatched. Germline assignment: CDR1 LGHNA and CDR2 YNFKEQ. CDR3 in amino acids: CASSLKLAGDNEQFF. CDR3 nucleotide sequence: TGTGCCAGCAGCCTAAAACTAGCGGGGGACAATGAGCAGTTCTTC.

The rearrangement links TRBV4-1 to TRBJ1-1; D is perhaps TRBD1 (5 bases). CDR1 is MGHRA and CDR2 is YSYEKL in the germline V gene. Deletions cut 0 bases from V and 2 bases from J, with 7 bases between. The CDR3 consists of 14 residues. Written as DNA, the CDR3 is TGCGCCAGCAGCCAAGATAGGGGAAACACTGAAGCTTTCTTT. This encodes CASSQDRGNTEAFF.

This clone showed up just a few times. The chain has TRBV4-2 and TRBJ2-7; the match to TRBD1 covers 9 bases. V lost 0 bases to trimming and J lost 4 bases; unmatched junction nucleotides: 7. In germline, CDR1 is LGHNA, CDR2 YNFKEQ. The CDR3 loop spans 16 amino acids. The CDR3 DNA reads TGTGCCAGCAGCCAAGAGCCGGGACAGGGAGGGTACGAGCAGTACTTC. Its translation is CASSQEPGQGGYEQYF.